This T cell receptor beta chain came from a study of sequential checkpoint blockade in melanoma. This clone was observed a single time. Per the germline V gene, CDR1 is MNHNS and CDR2 is SASEGT. V was trimmed by 2 bases and J by 7 bases, leaving 5 bases between them. This CDR3 spans 11 amino acids. Sequencing used immunoSEQ multiplex PCR; TCRdb keeps in-frame clones, though not all of them. The repertoire holds 17,000 or so clones, with roughly 73% as singletons. The treatment: randomized to nivolumab then ipilimumab (arm A) or the reverse (arm B). None of the patients previously received DNA-damaging chemotherapy. PBMC sorting kept live CD3+CD8+ cells without CD19 or CD56.

The clonotype was recovered from a human donor with melanoma. V and J are TRBV6-1 and TRBJ1-2, with D uncertain. The sequences come from CD8+ T cells sorted from blood (inferred from file names), collected from a patient given nivolumab and ipilimumab in sequence. Here the CDR3 DNA reads TGTGCCAGCAGTGAATTCCTTGGCTACACCTTC. The encoded protein is CASSEFLGYTF.